A single sample is the source of the 28 T cell receptor beta chains below, sequenced in a study of post-analysis software for immune sequencing data. Unique molecular identifiers featured in each of the TCR beta cDNA libraries. TCRdb ran MiXCR on the PCR reads and lists one entry per CDR3 protein. The repertoire holds 750,000 to 950,000 distinct CDR3 sequences, with about half as singletons. Which antigens these TCRs recognize remains unknown. Overall study results and limits: Included in a set of about 5 TRBV segments more frequent in patients than controls were TRBV5-6, TRBV5-1 and TRBV20-1.

The sample was blood. These receptors originate from a girl aged 5-17 years with multiple sclerosis.

The CDR3 region is CASSRQGGGEKLFF. CDR3 in DNA: TGTGCCAGCAGCCGACAAGGGGGAGGCGAAAAACTGTTTTTT. The chain links TRBV12-3 or TRBV12-4 to TRBJ1-4; maybe TRBD1 (6 bases). V dropped 6 bases and J dropped 8 bases, with 16 bases sitting between them. The CDR3 length is 14 residues.

This clonotype turned up a few times. The chain combines TRBV20-1 with TRBJ1-1, with D possibly TRBD1 on 6 matching bases. Germline V lookup: CDR1 DFQATT, CDR2 SNEGSKA (reference sequence). Trimming left V 6 bases short and J 7 bases short, with 18 bases between. The CDR3 is 13 amino acids. The DNA of the CDR3 is TGCAGTGCACGGGGGGCCCACACCTATGAAGCTTTCTTT. It yields the protein CSARGAHTYEAFF.

The genes are TRBV25-1 and TRBJ2-5, with 8 nucleotides matching TRBD2. This CDR3 comprises 17 residues. V shed 2 bases, J shed 3 bases, and the junction held 11 bases outside the gene matches. The germline gives CDR1 MGHDK, CDR2 SYGVNS. CDR3 coding DNA: TGTGCCAGCAGTGAAAACTCAGCAGGAGCGGGAGAAGAGACCCAGTACTTC. Encoded protein: CASSENSAGAGEETQYF.

A remark on this clonotype: A read error may produce the germline difference seen at one junction end. This rearrangement joins TRBV10-3 to TRBJ2-7, with 10 bases identical to TRBD2. Looked up from germline, CDR1 is ENHRY and CDR2 is SYGVKD. This CDR3 contains 18 residues. The CDR3 loop reads CAISESISGRPSSCEQYF. The CDR3 region has the DNA TGTGCCATCAGCGAGTCTATTAGCGGGAGGCCGAGCTCCTGCGAGCAGTACTTC.

This chain connects TRBV20-1 to TRBJ2-3; 9 positions match TRBD1. CDR1 DFQATT and CDR2 SNEGSKA come from the germline V gene (reference sequence). With V trimmed by 6 bases and J by 8 bases, 12 bases remained unmatched. The CDR3 totals 14 residues. The CDR3 spells CSAEEPGTGITQYF. DNA of the CDR3: TGCAGTGCGGAAGAACCCGGGACAGGGATTACGCAGTATTTT.

This clonotype was seen more than once but under ten times. The chain has TRBV7-9 and TRBJ1-1, with TRBD1 matching over 8 bases. Per the germline V gene, CDR1 is SEHNR and CDR2 is FQNEAQ (reference sequence). With V trimmed by 6 bases and J by 4 bases, 4 bases remained unmatched. This CDR3 comprises 13 residues. CDR3 DNA: TGTGCCAGCAGTTCGACAGGGGCCACTGAAGCTTTCTTT. As protein: CASSSTGATEAFF.

This clonotype was seen many times. The CDR3 loop is CASSLKEFYGYTF. The CDR3 nucleotides read TGTGCCAGCAGTTTAAAGGAGTTCTATGGCTACACCTTC. This chain links TRBV12-3 or TRBV12-4 with TRBJ1-2; D is unclear. CDR3 length equals 13 residues. V lost 2 bases to trimming and J lost 4 bases, with 8 bases between them.

The rearrangement uses TRBV6-1 and TRBJ1-2, with D hard to call. Trimming removed 1 base from V and 5 bases from J, with 8 bases in between. Germline values: CDR1 MNHNS, CDR2 SASEGT. The length of the CDR3 is 13 residues. CDR3 in DNA: TGTGCCAGCAGTGAAGAGGTTGTTTATGGCTACACCTTC. It is translated as CASSEEVVYGYTF.

For this clonotype: Germline is not matched at one junction end, which may reflect a read error. The chain is built from TRBV15 and TRBJ1-1, with 8 bases matching TRBD1. This CDR3 is built from 14 residues. The germline V gene encodes CDR1 LNHNV and CDR2 YYDKDF (reference sequence). CDR3 DNA sequence: TGTGCCACCAGCCGAGACAACAGGGGGGGAGAAGCTTTCTTT. Its translation: CATSRDNRGGEAFF.

This clonotype showed up just a few times. The chain uses TRBV29-1 and TRBJ2-5; D gene unclear. Trimming stripped 2 bases from V and 9 bases from J, with 10 bases between. This CDR3 comprises 11 residues. CDR1 and CDR2 from the germline V gene are SQVTM and ANQGSEA. CDR3 nucleotide sequence: TGCAGCGTTGAAACCCAGGCGTCCCAGTACTTC. Its translation: CSVETQASQYF. The variable domain in full, with the rest retrieved from reference TRBV29-1 and TRBJ2-5, is SAVISQKPSRDICQRGTSLTIQCQVDSQVTMMFWYRQQPGQSLTLIATANQGSEATYESGFVIDKFPISRPNLTFSTLTVSNMSPEDSSIYLCSVETQASQYFGPGTRLLVL.

Only a few counts were recorded for this clonotype. The genes are TRBV12-3 or TRBV12-4 and TRBJ2-5; D not certain. The CDR3 sequence is 11 residues long. Trimming left V 3 bases short and J 11 bases short, with 10 bases between. CDR3 region: CASSFGVEQYF. CDR3 DNA sequence: TGTGCCAGCAGTTTTGGGGTTGAGCAGTACTTC.

This clonotype was found a few times. This sequence joins TRBV3-1 and TRBJ2-1; D possibly corresponds to TRBD2 (5 bases). The CDR3 sequence is 16 residues long. V gave up 1 base and J gave up 5 bases, with 15 bases separating them. Germline lookup yields CDR1 LGHDT and CDR2 YNNKEL (reference sequence). In DNA, the CDR3 is TGTGCCAGCAGCCAAGGCCTGGCGGGCCGACACAATGAGCAGTTCTTC. This codes for CASSQGLAGRHNEQFF.

This rearrangement joins TRBV27 to TRBJ2-5; 9 positions match TRBD1. The DNA end favors TRBJ2-7, so the J call may be wrong. The germline V gene has CDR1 MNHEY and CDR2 SMNVEV (reference sequence). This CDR3 contains 15 residues. The CDR3 nucleotides are TGTGCCAGCAGTCCTCGGACAGGGGCTGGTTACGAGCAGTACTTC. Translating gives CASSPRTGAGYEQYF.

The rearrangement uses TRBV30 and TRBJ1-5, with 9 bases fitting TRBD1. CDR3 length: 15 residues. Germline assignment: CDR1 GTSNPN and CDR2 SVGIG (reference sequence). J was trimmed by 5 bases and V by 3 bases; bases with no gene match: 8. The DNA for the CDR3 is TGTGCCTGGAGCCCCGGACAGGGGAACTATCAGCCCCAGCATTTT. Translating gives CAWSPGQGNYQPQHF.

This clonotype was counted a few times. V usage is TRBV27 and J usage is TRBJ2-5; D not resolved. The CDR3 totals 13 residues. With 5 bases removed from V and 2 bases from J, the gap between germline ends came to 9 bases. Germline lookup yields CDR1 MNHEY and CDR2 SMNVEV (reference sequence). The CDR3 DNA reads TGTGCCAGCAGTCGGGCAAAGCAAGAGACCCAGTACTTC. Translating it yields CASSRAKQETQYF.

This chain links TRBV20-1 with TRBJ2-1; the D gene could be TRBD1 or TRBD2 (5 bases each). The CDR3 contains 16 residues. Germline values: CDR1 DFQATT, CDR2 SNEGSKA (reference sequence). V was trimmed by 2 bases and J by 8 bases, leaving 22 bases between them. The CDR3 reads CSARSPPGSGLDEQFF. Written as DNA, the CDR3 is TGCAGTGCTAGATCTCCCCCTGGCTCGGGGCTCGATGAGCAGTTCTTC.

This clonotype was counted once. The chain employs TRBV27 and TRBJ2-1; TRBD2 is a possible D gene (6 bases). V gave up 4 bases and J gave up 7 bases, with 20 bases separating them. CDR3 length: 16 residues. Per germline, CDR1 MNHEY and CDR2 SMNVEV (reference sequence). CDR3 bases: TGTGCCAGCAGTTCCCGACCTTTGGGGGGAGAAAATGAGCAGTTCTTC. This sequence encodes CASSSRPLGGENEQFF.

This rearrangement joins TRBV20-1 to TRBJ2-4, with D perhaps matching TRBD1 (6 bases). The closer fit of TRBJ2-7 to the DNA end suggests the J call may be wrong. Germline CDR1 DFQATT, CDR2 SNEGSKA (reference sequence). The CDR3 contains 13 residues. The CDR3: CSATAGTPYEQYF. CDR3 bases: TGCAGTGCTACAGCCGGGACACCTTACGAGCAGTACTTC.

The chain joins TRBV15 to TRBJ2-2; no firm D call. Trimming stripped 0 bases from V and 6 bases from J, with 14 bases between. Germline CDR1 is LNHNV and CDR2 is YYDKDF (reference sequence). CDR3 size: 16 residues. CDR3 DNA sequence: TGTGCCACCAGCAGAGAAAGAATCAAGGTTCCCGGGGAGCTGTTTTTT. This translates into CATSRERIKVPGELFF.

The V gene is TRBV12-3 or TRBV12-4, the J gene TRBJ1-6; the D is unclear. The V and J ends lost 8 bases and 10 bases respectively, with 12 bases between them. The CDR3 sequence is 12 residues long. The CDR3 nucleotides read TGTGCCAGCCGTCTCCTGAGATCACCCCTCCACTTT. Translation gives CASRLLRSPLHF.

The rearrangement links TRBV7-2 to TRBJ1-2; 9 bases are shared with TRBD1. This CDR3 contains 15 residues. Germline V gene data show CDR1 as SGHTA and CDR2 as FQGNSA. J gave up 4 bases and V 8 bases, and 11 bases lay outside the gene matches. This chain's CDR3 is CASGRWTGALYGYTF. The CDR3 region has the DNA TGTGCCAGCGGCCGCTGGACAGGGGCCCTCTATGGCTACACCTTC.

The chain recombines TRBV9 with TRBJ2-6; D possibly corresponds to TRBD2 (6 bases). V lost 3 bases to trimming and J lost 2 bases, with 6 bases between them. Per germline, CDR1 SGDLS and CDR2 YYNGEE. The CDR3 is 14 amino acids. The CDR3 sequence: CASSGLAGANVLTF. As DNA, the CDR3 is TGTGCCAGCAGCGGACTAGCTGGGGCCAACGTCCTGACTTTC.

V and J are TRBV20-1 and TRBJ1-2; TRBD1 matches 9 bases. Germline lookup yields CDR1 DFQATT and CDR2 SNEGSKA (reference sequence). Trimming removed 5 bases from V and 9 bases from J; junction bases left unmatched: 7. The CDR3 covers 12 residues. The CDR3 DNA follows: TGCAGTGCTGGAGGGACAGGGAAGAGCTACACCTTC. It yields the protein CSAGGTGKSYTF.

This clonotype was observed once. The rearrangement uses TRBV20-1 and TRBJ2-1; 14 nucleotides align to TRBD2. The germline V gene has CDR1 DFQATT and CDR2 SNEGSKA (reference sequence). There are 17 residues in the CDR3. The V and J ends lost 1 base and 9 bases, in that order; junction bases with no gene match: 11. The CDR3 nucleotides are TGCAGTGCTAGAGGGGGACTAGCGGGAGTGAGTTGGGGTGAGCAGTTCTTC. Translation gives CSARGGLAGVSWGEQFF.

This clonotype was counted between two and nine times. The chain carries TRBV20-1 and TRBJ2-5; 13 bases are shared with TRBD2. Germline V CDR1 and CDR2: DFQATT, SNEGSKA (reference sequence). This CDR3 has 15 residues. V trimming: 3 bases; J trimming: 4 bases; junction bases outside the gene matches: 5. CDR3 amino acids: CSASAGLAGSETQYF. The CDR3 coding sequence is TGCAGTGCTAGTGCGGGACTAGCGGGGTCAGAGACCCAGTACTTC.

The table lists this clonotype with a few counts. This chain's CDR3 is CASSVTSYTGELFF. The CDR3, as DNA: TGTGCCAGCAGTGTGACTAGCTACACCGGGGAGCTGTTTTTT. V is TRBV6-6 and J is TRBJ2-2; TRBD2 aligns across 7 bases. This CDR3 spans 14 amino acids. Germline V CDR1 and CDR2: MNHNY, SVGAGI (reference sequence). V was pared by 5 bases and J by 3 bases, with 3 bases of the junction left unmatched.

The chain is built from TRBV27 and TRBJ2-1; 11 nucleotides agree with TRBD2. The J call may be incorrect, as the DNA end agrees better with TRBJ2-7. CDR3 length equals 14 residues. CDR1 MNHEY and CDR2 SMNVEV come from the germline V gene (reference sequence). The CDR3 sequence is CASIGGTSGYEQYF. Here the CDR3 DNA reads TGTGCCAGCATAGGGGGGACTAGCGGCTACGAGCAGTACTTC.

The chain combines TRBV12-3 or TRBV12-4 with TRBJ2-7, with no clear D. Trimming left V 3 bases short and J 0 bases short, with 6 bases between. There are 13 residues in the CDR3. The CDR3 nucleotides read TGTGCCAGCAGTTTTAATCCCTCCTACGAGCAGTACTTC. This codes for CASSFNPSYEQYF.